Each of the 29 T cell receptor beta chains below was sequenced from the same sample in a study of shared clonotypes between healthy human individuals. Using immunoSEQ multiplex PCR, the repertoire was profiled, and TCRdb retains in-frame clones only, with some absent. The sample records hundreds of thousands of clones, about 70% being singletons. Sequencing input: memory CD4+ T cells sorted from blood. Subset specified: CD45RA-negative fraction. Receptors originate from a man in his thirties or forties in good health.

The chain combines TRBV13 with TRBJ2-7, with D perhaps TRBD1 or TRBD2 (5 bases each). Trimming took off 6 bases at V and 2 bases at J, with 14 bases between the two ends. There are 14 residues in the CDR3. The germline CDR1 and CDR2 sequences are PRHDT and FYEKMQ (reference sequence). In nucleotides, the CDR3 is TGTGCCAGCAGAGCGTGGGACGGGACCTACGAGCAGTACTTC. Encoded protein: CASRAWDGTYEQYF.

This clone was observed many times. The chain carries TRBV9 and TRBJ2-2; tentatively, D is TRBD2 (6 bases). Trimming shortened V by 0 bases and J by 7 bases, and 13 bases separated the two germline ends. The length of the CDR3 is 15 residues. CDR1 and CDR2 (germline): SGDLS, YYNGEE. The CDR3 region has the DNA TGTGCCAGCAGCGTAGGCGGGGTGGGGAGCGGGGAGCTGTTTTTT. Translation: CASSVGGVGSGELFF.

The chain has TRBV28 and TRBJ2-3; 13 positions agree with TRBD2. Germline V lookup: CDR1 MDHEN, CDR2 SYDVKM. With 4 bases clipped from V and 5 bases from J, the junction kept 12 bases outside the gene matches. The CDR3 totals 18 residues. CDR3 region: CASSSVLAGGLRGDTQYF. The CDR3 nucleotides read TGTGCCAGCAGTTCCGTACTAGCGGGAGGGCTACGGGGAGATACGCAGTATTTT.

This rearrangement joins TRBV7-3 to TRBJ2-1; 16 positions agree with TRBD2. This CDR3 has 20 residues. The J segment lost 0 bases and the V segment lost 0 bases, leaving 5 bases of the junction unmatched. The V gene's germline CDR1 is SGHTA and CDR2 FQGTGA. The DNA of the CDR3 is TGTGCCAGCAGCTTAACGCCGGGACTAGCGGGAGGGTACTCCTACAATGAGCAGTTCTTC. It translates to CASSLTPGLAGGYSYNEQFF.

CDR3 loop: CAVRRGGLNEKLFF. The CDR3 DNA is TGTGCCGTACGTAGGGGCGGACTTAATGAAAAACTGTTTTTT. The chain recombines TRBV10-3 with TRBJ1-4; possible D gene TRBD1, 5 bases. In germline, CDR1 is ENHRY, CDR2 SYGVKD. This CDR3 spans 14 amino acids. The germline V and J ends were trimmed by 11 bases and 4 bases, with 17 bases remaining between them.

J is TRBJ1-1 and V is TRBV27; D is possibly TRBD1 (5 bases). Trimming removed 4 bases from V and 4 bases from J, with 16 bases in between. CDR3 length: 15 amino acids. Germline V CDR1 and CDR2: MNHEY, SMNVEV (reference sequence). CDR3 in amino acids: CASSYTGTEGTEAFF. The CDR3 region has the DNA TGTGCCAGCAGTTACACCGGGACCGAGGGCACTGAAGCTTTCTTT.

CDR3 residues: CATSRDLTGRPAGQPQHF. The CDR3 DNA follows: TGTGCCACCAGCAGAGATCTAACGGGACGGCCGGCGGGGCAGCCCCAGCATTTT. The chain combines TRBV15 with TRBJ1-5, with D tentatively TRBD1 (5 bases). The CDR3 extends over 18 amino acids. Germline CDR1 LNHNV, CDR2 YYDKDF (reference sequence). V lost 0 bases, J lost 7 bases, and 22 bases lay in between.

Concerning this clone: Other DNA sequences in the same sample also yield this CDR3. This chain joins TRBV28 and TRBJ1-1; D is ambiguous. Per the germline V gene, CDR1 is MDHEN and CDR2 is SYDVKM. The CDR3 is 13 amino acids. With 5 bases removed from V and 0 bases from J, the gap between germline ends came to 7 bases. The CDR3 spells CASSLLVNTEAFF. Written as DNA, the CDR3 is TGTGCCAGCAGTCTATTGGTGAACACTGAAGCTTTCTTT.

A few counts support this clone. The chain uses TRBV15 and TRBJ2-2, with D unclear. Between the trimmed V and J ends, which lost 1 base and 1 base, there was a span of 4 bases. Germline CDR1 reads LNHNV; CDR2 reads YYDKDF (reference sequence). The length of the CDR3 is 14 residues. Written as DNA, the CDR3 is TGTGCCACCAGCAGAGGTCGGAACACCGGGGAGCTGTTTTTT. This sequence encodes CATSRGRNTGELFF.

The rearrangement uses TRBV13 and TRBJ2-7; TRBD1 aligns across 7 bases. Germline lookup yields CDR1 PRHDT and CDR2 FYEKMQ (reference sequence). The CDR3 extends over 15 amino acids. V lost 3 bases and J lost 2; bases outside the gene matches: 7. CDR3 nucleotides: TGTGCCAGCAGCTTGGGACAGCCGTATACCTACGAGCAGTACTTC. Translated: CASSLGQPYTYEQYF.

The chain links TRBV9 to TRBJ2-1; tentative D call: TRBD2 (6 bases). The germline CDR1 and CDR2 sequences are SGDLS and YYNGEE. Trimming took off 1 base at V and 5 bases at J, with 10 bases between the two ends. The CDR3 is 14 residues long. CDR3 region: CASSVTSSNNEQFF. In DNA, the CDR3 is TGTGCCAGCAGCGTAACTAGCTCAAACAATGAGCAGTTCTTC.

This clone was picked up a small number of times. V gene TRBV10-1 combines with J gene TRBJ2-3; TRBD1 agrees at 7 bases. Trimming at V came to 3 bases and at J to 4 bases, leaving 4 bases not matched to a gene. Germline CDR1 reads WNHNN; CDR2 reads SYGVQD (reference sequence). The CDR3 loop spans 14 amino acids. CDR3 DNA: TGCGCCAGCAGTGACGGTCAGGGGGCAGATACGCAGTATTTT. Amino acids: CASSDGQGADTQYF.

V is TRBV28 and J is TRBJ2-7, with 13 bases identical to TRBD2. CDR1 and CDR2 from the germline V gene are MDHEN and SYDVKM. Germline trimming cut 4 bases from V and 7 bases from J; bases unmatched to any gene: 10. This CDR3 has 16 amino acids. CDR3 sequence: CASSSGTSGIVREQYF. Written as DNA, the CDR3 is TGTGCCAGCAGTTCCGGGACTAGCGGGATAGTAAGGGAGCAGTACTTC.

The chain carries TRBV10-2 and TRBJ2-7, with 7 bases aligning to TRBD2. V dropped 6 bases and J dropped 1; count of bases not matched to a gene: 6. The CDR3 consists of 14 residues. Germline-derived CDR1 and CDR2 are WSHSY and SAAADI. Here the CDR3 DNA reads TGCGCCAGCAGGGATAGCGGGCATTCCTACGAGCAGTACTTC. Protein product: CASRDSGHSYEQYF.

The V and J genes are TRBV11-3 and TRBJ2-3, with unresolved D. The CDR3 is 12 residues long. Trimming took 4 bases from V and 3 from J, leaving 5 bases between them. Per germline, CDR1 SGHNT and CDR2 YENEEA. CDR3 amino acids: CASSSYTDTQYF. In nucleotides, the CDR3 is TGTGCCAGCAGCTCCTATACAGATACGCAGTATTTT.

The chain employs TRBV19 and TRBJ2-1, with 10 positions matching TRBD2. The CDR3 sequence is 15 residues long. Germline assignment: CDR1 LNHDA and CDR2 SQIVND (reference sequence). J was trimmed by 7 bases and V by 1 base; bases with no gene match: 4. The CDR3 sequence: CASSIASGRGNEQFF. In DNA, the CDR3 is TGTGCCAGTAGTATAGCCAGCGGGAGGGGGAATGAGCAGTTCTTC.

The chain links TRBV9 to TRBJ2-1; 14 bases are a match to TRBD2. J gave up 10 bases and V 4 bases, and 7 bases lay outside the gene matches. The CDR3 sequence is 15 residues long. In germline, CDR1 is SGDLS, CDR2 YYNGEE. CDR3: CASSPGTSGSSEQFF. As DNA, the CDR3 is TGTGCCAGCAGCCCCGGGACTAGCGGGAGTAGCGAGCAGTTCTTC.

The chain employs TRBV10-2 and TRBJ2-7, with D perhaps TRBD1 (7 bases). V lost 4 bases, J lost 6 bases, and 22 bases lay in between. Germline V gene lookup returns CDR1 WSHSY and CDR2 SAAADI. This CDR3 has 16 residues. For the CDR3, the DNA is TGCGCCAGCAGTGCAGGGGGGACAAGGGGCGAGTCCGAGCAGTACTTC. Translation: CASSAGGTRGESEQYF.

This clone was seen a handful of times. This rearrangement joins TRBV11-2 to TRBJ2-2; 8 nucleotides match TRBD2. The CDR3 is made up of 16 amino acids. Germline V gene lookup returns CDR1 SGHAT and CDR2 FQNNGV. The junction had 9 bases not matched to a gene; V was cut back by 7 bases and J by 2 bases. The CDR3 nucleotides are TGTGCCAGCACCCTCGGAAGCGGGAGTAACACCGGGGAGCTGTTTTTT. It encodes CASTLGSGSNTGELFF. Drawing the rest from reference TRBV11-2 and TRBJ2-2, the complete variable domain is EAGVAQSPRYKIIEKRQSVAFWCNPISGHATLYWYQQILGQGPKLLIQFQNNGVVDDSQLPKDRFSAERLKGVDSTLKIQPAKLEDSAVYLCASTLGSGSNTGELFFGEGSRLTVL.

CDR3 in amino acids: CASSPGLGNEQFF. CDR3 DNA sequence: TGTGCCAGCTCCCCAGGACTAGGGAATGAGCAGTTCTTC. The chain is built from TRBV18 and TRBJ2-1; 7 bases map to TRBD2. The CDR3 is 13 residues long. Germline V gives CDR1 KGHSH, CDR2 LQKENI. The ends lost 6 bases at V and 7 bases at J; junction bases unmatched: 6.

V gene TRBV9 combines with J gene TRBJ2-2; 7 nucleotides align to TRBD2. V dropped 7 bases and J dropped 1; count of bases not matched to a gene: 10. This CDR3 contains 16 residues. Germline assignment: CDR1 SGDLS and CDR2 YYNGEE. The CDR3: CASSVSSSGNTGELFF. The CDR3 DNA reads TGTGCCAGCTCAGTATCGTCTAGCGGGAACACCGGGGAGCTGTTTTTT.

The DNA for the CDR3 is TGTGCCAGCACGCAGGTCACTAATGAAAAACTGTTTTTT. Translation: CASTQVTNEKLFF. The chain joins TRBV2 to TRBJ1-4; the D is unclear. This CDR3 spans 13 amino acids. V lost 7 bases and J 2 bases, leaving 8 bases between the germline ends. Germline V gene lookup returns CDR1 SNHLY and CDR2 FYNNEI. Drawing the rest from reference TRBV2 and TRBJ1-4, the complete variable domain is EPEVTQTPSHQVTQMGQEVILRCVPISNHLYFYWYRQILGQKVEFLVSFYNNEISEKSEIFDDQFSVERPDGSNFTLKIRSTKLEDSAMYFCASTQVTNEKLFFGSGTQLSVL.

This clone was seen a few times. V is TRBV6-1 and J is TRBJ1-2; 7 bases align to TRBD1. The germline V gene encodes CDR1 MNHNS and CDR2 SASEGT. J was trimmed by 8 bases and V by 1 base; bases with no gene match: 10. This CDR3 region has 15 residues. The CDR3 sequence: CASSEVLYRGLGYTF. As DNA, the CDR3 is TGTGCCAGCAGTGAAGTCCTTTACAGGGGCTTAGGCTACACCTTC.

The genes are TRBV14 and TRBJ1-6; D is possibly TRBD1 (5 bases). The germline V and J ends were trimmed by 4 bases and 6 bases, with 13 bases remaining between them. CDR1 is SGHDN and CDR2 is FVKESK in the germline V gene. The CDR3 is made up of 15 amino acids. The CDR3 bases are TGTGCCAGCAGCCCTATTAGGGGAACTAATTCACCCCTCCACTTT. Protein: CASSPIRGTNSPLHF.

The chain has TRBV5-1 and TRBJ2-1, with 15 positions matching TRBD2. Germline trimming cut 4 bases from V and 8 bases from J; bases unmatched to any gene: 7. Germline-derived CDR1 and CDR2 are SGHRS and YFSETQ. This CDR3 spans 16 amino acids. CDR3 sequence reads: CASSQRTSGRGDEQFF. The CDR3 DNA is TGCGCCAGCAGCCAACGGACTAGCGGGAGGGGGGATGAGCAGTTCTTC.

This chain joins TRBV19 and TRBJ2-5; TRBD2 matches at 10 bases. Germline V lookup: CDR1 LNHDA, CDR2 SQIVND (reference sequence). Trimming at V came to 5 bases and at J to 1 base, leaving 1 base not matched to a gene. The CDR3 runs to 14 residues. This chain's CDR3 is CASSLAGGQETQYF. The CDR3 bases are TGTGCCAGTAGTTTAGCGGGAGGCCAAGAGACCCAGTACTTC.

The chain combines TRBV7-9 with TRBJ2-1; D is ambiguous. Between the trimmed V and J ends, which lost 1 base and 6 bases, there was a span of 7 bases. The CDR3 consists of 13 residues. Germline loops: CDR1 SEHNR, CDR2 FQNEAQ (reference sequence). In nucleotides, the CDR3 is TGTGCCAGCAGCTTAGGACGGATCAATGAGCAGTTCTTC. It encodes CASSLGRINEQFF.

The genes are TRBV30 and TRBJ1-2; D unclear. The V gene lost 0 bases and the J gene lost 4 bases, with 15 bases spanning the gap. CDR1 is GTSNPN and CDR2 is SVGIG in the germline V gene (reference sequence). The CDR3 contains 15 residues. Here the CDR3 reads CAWSVDPPSSYGYTF. DNA for the CDR3: TGTGCCTGGAGTGTCGATCCGCCCTCGAGCTATGGCTACACCTTC.

In its sample, this clone was seen a few times. The chain is built from TRBV4-3 and TRBJ1-5; TRBD1 matches at 11 bases. The CDR3 loop spans 16 amino acids. Trimming cost V 0 bases and J 7 bases; bases outside gene matches: 5. Germline values: CDR1 LGHNA, CDR2 YSLEER. CDR3 DNA sequence: TGCGCCAGCAGCCAAGATTGGGGACAGGGGGGGCAGCCCCAGCATTTT. Its translation: CASSQDWGQGGQPQHF.